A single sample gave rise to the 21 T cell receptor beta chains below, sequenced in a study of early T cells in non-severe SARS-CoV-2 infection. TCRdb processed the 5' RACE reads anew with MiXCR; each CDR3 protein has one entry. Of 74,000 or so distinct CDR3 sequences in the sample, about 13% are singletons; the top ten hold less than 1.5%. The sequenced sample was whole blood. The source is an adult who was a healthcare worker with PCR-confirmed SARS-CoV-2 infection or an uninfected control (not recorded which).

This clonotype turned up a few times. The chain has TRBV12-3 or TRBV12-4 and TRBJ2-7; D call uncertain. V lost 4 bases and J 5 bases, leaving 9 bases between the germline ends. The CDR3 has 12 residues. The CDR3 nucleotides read TGTGCCAGCAGTTGGGCAGGAAACGAGCAGTACTTC. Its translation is CASSWAGNEQYF.

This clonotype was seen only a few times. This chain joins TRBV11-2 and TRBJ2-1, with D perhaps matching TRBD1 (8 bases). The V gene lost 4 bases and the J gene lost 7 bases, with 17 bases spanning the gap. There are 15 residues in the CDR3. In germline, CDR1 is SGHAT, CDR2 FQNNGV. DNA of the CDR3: TGTGCCAGCAGCTCACAGGGGGGGATGAGTAATGAGCAGTTCTTC. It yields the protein CASSSQGGMSNEQFF.

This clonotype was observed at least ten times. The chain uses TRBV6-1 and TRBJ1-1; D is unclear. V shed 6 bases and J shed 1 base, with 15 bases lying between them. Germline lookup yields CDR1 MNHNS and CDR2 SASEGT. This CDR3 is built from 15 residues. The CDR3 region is CASSQPGHWNTEAFF. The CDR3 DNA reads TGTGCCAGCAGCCAGCCGGGCCACTGGAACACTGAAGCTTTCTTT.

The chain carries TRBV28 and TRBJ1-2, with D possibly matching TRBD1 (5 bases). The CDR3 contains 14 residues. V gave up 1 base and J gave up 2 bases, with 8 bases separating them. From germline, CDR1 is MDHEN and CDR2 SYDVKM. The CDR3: CASSLFRGNYGYTF. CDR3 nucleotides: TGTGCCAGCAGTTTATTTCGGGGCAACTATGGCTACACCTTC.

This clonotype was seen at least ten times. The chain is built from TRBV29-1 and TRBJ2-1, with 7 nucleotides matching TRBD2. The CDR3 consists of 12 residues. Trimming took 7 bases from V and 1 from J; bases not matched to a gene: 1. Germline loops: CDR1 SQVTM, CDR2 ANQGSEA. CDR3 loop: CSAGGSYNEQFF. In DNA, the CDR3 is TGCAGCGCCGGGGGGTCCTACAATGAGCAGTTCTTC.

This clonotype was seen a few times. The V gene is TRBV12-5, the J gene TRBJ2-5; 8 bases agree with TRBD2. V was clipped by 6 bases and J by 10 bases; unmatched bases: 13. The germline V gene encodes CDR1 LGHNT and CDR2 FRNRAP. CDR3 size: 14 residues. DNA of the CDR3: TGTGCTAGTGGCCCAAGCGGGGGCCTAGGGGTCCAGTACTTC. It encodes CASGPSGGLGVQYF.

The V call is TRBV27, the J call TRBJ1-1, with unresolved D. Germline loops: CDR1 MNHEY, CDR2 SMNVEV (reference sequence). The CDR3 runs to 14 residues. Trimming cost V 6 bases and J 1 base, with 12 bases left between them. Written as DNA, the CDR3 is TGTGCCAGCAGCCGATCAACCGCGAACACTGAAGCTTTCTTT. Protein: CASSRSTANTEAFF.

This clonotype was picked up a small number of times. The CDR3, as DNA: TGTGCCAGCAGTTTATTAGGGTACAATCAGCCCCAGCATTTT. Translating gives CASSLLGYNQPQHF. The chain is built from TRBV28 and TRBJ1-5, with D unclear. Trimming left V 1 base short and J 3 bases short, with 7 bases between. This CDR3 is built from 14 residues. Germline V gene lookup returns CDR1 MDHEN and CDR2 SYDVKM.

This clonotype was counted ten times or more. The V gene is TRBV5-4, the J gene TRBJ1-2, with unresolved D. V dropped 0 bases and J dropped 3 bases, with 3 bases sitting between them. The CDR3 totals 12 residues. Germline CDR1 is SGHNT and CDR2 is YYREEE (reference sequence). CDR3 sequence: CASSLADYGYTF. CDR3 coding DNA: TGTGCCAGCAGCTTGGCTGACTATGGCTACACCTTC. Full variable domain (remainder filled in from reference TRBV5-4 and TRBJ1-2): ETGVTQSPTHLIKTRGQQVTLRCSSQSGHNTVSWYQQALGQGPQFIFQYYREEENGRGNFPPRFSGLQFPNYSSELNVNALELDDSALYLCASSLADYGYTFGSGTRLTVV.

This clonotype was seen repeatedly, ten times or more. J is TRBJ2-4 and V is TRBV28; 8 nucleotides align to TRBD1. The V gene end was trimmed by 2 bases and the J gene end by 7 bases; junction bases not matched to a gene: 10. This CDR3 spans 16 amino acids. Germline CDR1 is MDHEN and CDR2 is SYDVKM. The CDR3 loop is CASSLRVGQGLNIQYF. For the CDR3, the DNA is TGTGCCAGCAGTTTAAGGGTAGGACAGGGACTCAACATTCAGTACTTC.

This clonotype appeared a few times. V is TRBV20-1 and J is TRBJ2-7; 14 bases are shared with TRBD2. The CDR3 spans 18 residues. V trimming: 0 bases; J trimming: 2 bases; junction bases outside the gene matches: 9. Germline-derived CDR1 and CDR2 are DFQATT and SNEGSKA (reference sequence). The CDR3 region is CSARDQSGLAGDTYEQYF. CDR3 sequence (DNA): TGCAGTGCTAGAGACCAATCGGGACTAGCGGGGGATACCTACGAGCAGTACTTC.

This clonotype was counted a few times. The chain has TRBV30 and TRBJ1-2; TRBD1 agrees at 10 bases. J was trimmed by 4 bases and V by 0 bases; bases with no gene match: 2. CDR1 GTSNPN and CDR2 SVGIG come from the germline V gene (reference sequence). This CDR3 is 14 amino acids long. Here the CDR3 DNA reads TGTGCCTGGAGTGTGACAGGGGGCGTCTATGGCTACACCTTC. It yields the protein CAWSVTGGVYGYTF.

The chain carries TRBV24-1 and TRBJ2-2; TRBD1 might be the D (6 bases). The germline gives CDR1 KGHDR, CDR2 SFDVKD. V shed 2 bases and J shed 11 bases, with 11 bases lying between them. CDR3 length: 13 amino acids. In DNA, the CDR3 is TGTGCCACCAGTGATTACCGGACAGAAGAGCTGTTTTTT. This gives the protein CATSDYRTEELFF.

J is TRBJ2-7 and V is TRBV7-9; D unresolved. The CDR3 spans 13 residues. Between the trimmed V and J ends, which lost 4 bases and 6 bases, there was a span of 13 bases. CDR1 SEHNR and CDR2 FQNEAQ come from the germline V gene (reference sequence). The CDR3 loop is CASSSQPLGEQYF. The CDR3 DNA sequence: TGTGCCAGCAGCTCCCAACCCCTTGGCGAGCAGTACTTC.

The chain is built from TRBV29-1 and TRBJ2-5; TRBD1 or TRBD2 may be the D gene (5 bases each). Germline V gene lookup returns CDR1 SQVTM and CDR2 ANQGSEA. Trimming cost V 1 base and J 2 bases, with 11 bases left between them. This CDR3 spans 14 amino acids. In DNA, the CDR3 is TGCAGCGTTGAAGCGGGGCAGGTACAAGAGACCCAGTACTTC. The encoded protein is CSVEAGQVQETQYF.

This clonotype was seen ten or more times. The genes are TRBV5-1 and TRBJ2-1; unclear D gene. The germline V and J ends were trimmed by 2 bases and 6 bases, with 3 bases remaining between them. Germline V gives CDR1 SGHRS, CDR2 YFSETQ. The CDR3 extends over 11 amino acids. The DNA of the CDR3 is TGCGCCAGCAGCTTCTCCAATGAGCAGTTCTTC. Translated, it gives CASSFSNEQFF.

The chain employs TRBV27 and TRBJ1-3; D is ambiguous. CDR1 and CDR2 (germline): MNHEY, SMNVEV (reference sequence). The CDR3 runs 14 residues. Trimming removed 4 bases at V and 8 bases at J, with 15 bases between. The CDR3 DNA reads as TGTGCCAGCAGTTCACAACCTAAGACGGACACCATATATTTT. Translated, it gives CASSSQPKTDTIYF.

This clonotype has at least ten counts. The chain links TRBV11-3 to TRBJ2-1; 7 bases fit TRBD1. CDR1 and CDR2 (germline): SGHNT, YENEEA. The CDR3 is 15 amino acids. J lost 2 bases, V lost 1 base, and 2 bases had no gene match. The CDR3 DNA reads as TGTGCCAGCAGCTTAGGACAGGGACCCTACAATGAGCAGTTCTTC. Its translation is CASSLGQGPYNEQFF.

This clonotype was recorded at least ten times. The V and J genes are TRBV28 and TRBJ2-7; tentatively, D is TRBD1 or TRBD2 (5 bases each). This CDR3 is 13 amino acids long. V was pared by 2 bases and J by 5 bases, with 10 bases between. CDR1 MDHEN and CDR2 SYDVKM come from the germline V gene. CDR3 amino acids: CASSLRDPHEQYF. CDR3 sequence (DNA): TGTGCCAGCAGTTTACGGGACCCCCACGAGCAGTACTTC.

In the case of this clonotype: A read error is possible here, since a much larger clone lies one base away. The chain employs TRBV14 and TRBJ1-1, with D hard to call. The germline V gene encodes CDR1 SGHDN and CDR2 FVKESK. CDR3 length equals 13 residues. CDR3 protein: CDSSLGRVTEAFF. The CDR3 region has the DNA TGTGACAGCAGTCTAGGGCGGGTGACTGAAGCTTTCTTT.

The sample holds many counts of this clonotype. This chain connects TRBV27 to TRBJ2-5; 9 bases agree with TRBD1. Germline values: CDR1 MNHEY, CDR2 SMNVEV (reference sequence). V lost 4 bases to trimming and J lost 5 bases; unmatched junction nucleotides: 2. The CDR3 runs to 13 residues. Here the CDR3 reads CASSYRGLETQYF. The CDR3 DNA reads TGTGCCAGCAGTTACAGGGGGCTTGAGACCCAGTACTTC.